This T cell receptor (beta chain) was captured by sequencing in a study of blood T cell repertoires in COVID-19 (dated by TCRdb to 2019 to 2021). In terms of the full investigation: Samples covering the acute and convalescent phases of COVID-19 were provided by collaborators in the United States, Italy and Spain. The material from the prospective study consisted of cDNA or gDNA derived from T cells, B-cell-depleted T cells, or PBMCs. The dataset comprised deeply sampled blood TCRbeta repertoires from subjects exposed to, actively infected with, or recovered from COVID-19. The repertoires were made available in a free public database intended to serve as a resource for research on the immune response to SARS-CoV-2. Sample metadata almost always included a de-identified subject ID, COVID-19 status, age in years and sex. The samples were drawn from two sources: the first 160 participants of the ongoing ImmuneRACE study, and 1,254 subjects contributed by 6 global collaborators. Where available, HLA class I and class II types were taken from metadata supplied by the sample provider and were not determined by assay-based typing.

Worth noting for this clone: There is no known antigen for this receptor. There are no base qualities to consult, and no much larger clone falls within one base.

A second Seattle source provided samples from volunteer blood donors who had recovered from COVID-19. Collaborating institutions collected whole blood in K2EDTA tubes following their own protocols. For TCRbeta analysis, collaborator samples were shipped as frozen whole blood, as isolated PBMCs, or as DNA extracted from either sample type. TCRbeta CDR3 regions were amplified from genomic DNA by means of the immunoSEQ Assay, a bias-controlled multiplex PCR. In the original analysis: Within the assay, amplification of reference gene primers was used to estimate how many nucleated cells each sample contained. Sequence reads were collapsed and filtered to measure the absolute abundance of every unique TCRbeta CDR3 rearrangement. For each sample, productive Simpson clonality was calculated as the square root of Simpson's diversity index across productive rearrangements. The table comes from immuneACCESS by way of TCRdb, which keeps in-frame sequences with V and J called. Part of the clones is missing from these tables; in studies checked, under half for an unresolved V gene and the rest for unknown reasons. That table gives V, J and clone size, and the DNA gave D and trimming. Present in this sample are around 320,000 clones, more than 70% of which were seen just once. Clones ranked in the top ten supply 6.9% of the sample.

Study-level results and caveats: The quantity of clinical and demographic metadata differed by source and by participant and was supplied without curation.

CDR1 is given as SGHNT and CDR2 as YYREEE, both from the germline V gene (reference sequence). Cut back by 3 bases and 5 bases, the V and J ends lie 11 bases apart. The CDR3 holds 13 amino acids from the cysteine to the phenylalanine. Just CDR3 DNA is preserved here, 39 bases in frame from base 1. The sequencing sample was made of peripheral blood. The receptor's source is a woman aged 25 to 45 who had recovered from COVID-19. The sequence is built from TRBV5-4 and TRBJ2-5; the best D guess is TRBD2, with 5 bases matching. The DNA sequence is as follows: TGTGCCAGCAGCTCTCGGGGAACGGAGACCCAGTACTTC. Its product reads: CASSSRGTETQYF.